Given below is one T cell receptor (beta chain) in context. The antigen it binds to is not known. No base quality values were provided; no much bigger clone lies one nucleotide off. The library was prepared using the immunoSEQ multiplex PCR assay. Rearranged TCR beta chain sequences were amplified using the hsTCRB Kit according to the manufacturer's protocol. An Illumina MiSeq was used to sequence the TCRB libraries. The original methods were these. Demultiplexing, trimming and gene mapping were performed with the kit vendor's proprietary platform. TCRdb limited this immuneACCESS table to in-frame rearrangements with V and J called. A share of clones is missing; checked studies link under half to unresolved V genes, and the rest is unexplained. V, J and clone size are those of that table, while D and trimming were read from the DNA. The sample has 20,000 to 30,000 clones on record, 79% of them singletons. The ten largest clones represent roughly 7% of the sample.

The data originate from a study of a mutant IDH1 vaccine in newly diagnosed glioma (dated by TCRdb to the early 2020s). Regarding the complete study: Eight vaccinations were administered to patients in weeks 1, 3, 5, 7, 11, 15, 19 and 23, corresponding to visits V03 through V10. Peripheral blood samples were drawn at six visits, namely V03 (baseline), V05, V07, V10, V12 and V13. Vaccination started 4-6 weeks after radiotherapy alone, or was given together with temozolomide cycles in the groups whose treatment included chemotherapy. For exploratory analyses, longitudinal TCRB deep sequencing was carried out in under 30 treated patients wherever samples were available. Of the roughly 34 treated patients, 62.5% were male and approximately 40% were female, and the mean age was 40.4 years. Prior to enrollment, patients had been given standard therapy consisting of radiotherapy alone, temozolomide alone, or radiochemotherapy with temozolomide, with the combination given to most patients. Study-wide conclusions, independent of this receptor: Pseudoprogression seemed to be unrelated to changes in the top peripheral T cell clonotypes found by TCRB sequencing. PBMC samples for TCRB deep sequencing were selected based on availability. It was noted by the authors that analyses of patient blood samples could not be reproduced owing to sample limitations. Immune responses induced by the vaccine were seen in approximately 93% of patients across multiple MHC alleles.

The CDR3 sequence holds 14 residues, the cysteine and phenylalanine included. The only DNA kept is the CDR3, 42 bases in frame from the first base. The junction shows trimming of 4 bases on V and 1 base on J, plus 13 bases between the germline ends. Per the germline V gene (reference sequence), GTSNPN is the CDR1 and SVGIG is the CDR2. Reading the label with the study, this specimen's time point is: week 5, during vaccination. Every vaccine dose consisted of 300 ug of a 20-mer mutant IDH1 peptide in Montanide, administered subcutaneously together with topical imiquimod. Donors had newly diagnosed WHO grade 3 or 4 IDH1-mutant astrocytomas with loss of nuclear ATRX. The samples were drawn from NOA16, a multicentre, single-arm, open-label phase I trial in Germany that tested a mutant IDH1 peptide vaccine in humans for the first time. The DNeasy Blood and Tissue Kit was used to extract genomic DNA from EDTA blood for TCRB sequencing.

This receptor was identified in a man in his forties with glioma. Some clones in this sample may be carry-over from other donors' samples. The sequences come from PBMCs, collected from a glioma patient whose treatment included an IDH1 peptide vaccine. Recombination connected TRBV30 to TRBJ2-5; no D gene is confidently identified. The nucleotide sequence is given as TGTGCCTGGAACTCCGGGCTAGTCCAAGAGACCCAGTACTTC. Translation gives CAWNSGLVQETQYF.